Each of the 21 T cell receptor beta chains below was sequenced from the same sample in a study of lymphopenia after photon versus proton radiotherapy (dated by TCRdb to the late 2010s). Receptor libraries were prepared by the immunoSEQ multiplex PCR assay. TCRdb holds this immuneACCESS table with in-frame rearrangements only. Some clones are missing; in checked studies, unresolved V genes explain under half, and the rest has no known cause. The sample data list about 45,000 clones, and roughly 85% of these were observed just once. The top ten constitute 2.2% of the sample. The sequencing here drew on peripheral blood, taken from a patient treated with photon-based radiotherapy. These receptors originate from a man between 35 and 55 years old with gastric cancer.

This sequence joins TRBV11-2 and TRBJ2-1; D is unclear. This CDR3 has 16 residues. Germline V gene data show CDR1 as SGHAT and CDR2 as FQNNGV. V lost 2 bases and J 3 bases, leaving 14 bases between the germline ends. The CDR3, as DNA: TGTGCCAGCAGCTTACCCTACCGGAGTCTCTACAATGAGCAGTTCTTC. Translating gives CASSLPYRSLYNEQFF.

The chain combines TRBV7-2 with TRBJ1-1; D gene uncertain. This CDR3 is 11 amino acids long. The V end lost 3 bases, the J end lost 6 bases, and 5 bases lay between the germline ends. CDR1 is SGHTA, CDR2 FQGNSA, per germline. CDR3 in DNA: TGTGCCAGCAGCTTCGGGGCTGAAGCTTTCTTT. It specifies CASSFGAEAFF. Full variable domain (missing parts from reference TRBV7-2 and TRBJ1-1): GAGVSQSPSNKVTEKGKDVELRCDPISGHTALYWYRQSLGQGLEFLIYFQGNSAPDKSGLPSDRFSAERTGGSVSTLTIQRTQQEDSAVYLCASSFGAEAFFGQGTRLTVV.

The chain recombines TRBV5-6 with TRBJ1-4, with 7 bases matching TRBD1. V was clipped by 4 bases and J by 4 bases; unmatched bases: 13. This CDR3 comprises 17 residues. Germline V gene data show CDR1 as SGHDT and CDR2 as YYEEEE. The CDR3 DNA reads as TGTGCCAGCAGCCCGACCGCGAGGGGGCCTAATAATGAAAAACTGTTTTTT. It codes for CASSPTARGPNNEKLFF. Full variable domain (outside the CDR3, taken from reference TRBV5-6 and TRBJ1-4): DAGVTQSPTHLIKTRGQQVTLRCSPKSGHDTVSWYQQALGQGPQFIFQYYEEEERQRGNFPDRFSGHQFPNYSSELNVNALLLGDSALYLCASSPTARGPNNEKLFFGSGTQLSVL.

The V gene is TRBV27, the J gene TRBJ1-1; D is undetermined. CDR1 is MNHEY and CDR2 is SMNVEV in the germline V gene (reference sequence). V was cut by 3 bases and J by 5 bases, with 13 bases left in between. CDR3 size: 14 residues. CDR3 in amino acids: CASSFSGMGTEAFF. The CDR3 DNA is TGTGCCAGCAGTTTTAGTGGGATGGGTACTGAAGCTTTCTTT.

J is TRBJ2-1 and V is TRBV5-4; 11 bases fit TRBD2. After removal of 4 bases from V and 4 bases from J, the junction contained 4 bases not matched to a gene. Germline CDR1 SGHNT, CDR2 YYREEE (reference sequence). The CDR3 is made up of 15 amino acids. In DNA, the CDR3 is TGTGCCAGCAGCCCGGGACTAGCGGTTTACAATGAGCAGTTCTTC. This translates into CASSPGLAVYNEQFF.

The rearrangement uses TRBV2 and TRBJ2-7, with D possibly being TRBD1 (5 bases). V was clipped by 1 base and J by 3 bases, with 10 bases between them. From germline, CDR1 is SNHLY and CDR2 FYNNEI. The CDR3 length is 14 residues. CDR3 in amino acids: CASSEDRNYYEQYF. The CDR3 bases are TGTGCCAGCAGTGAAGACAGGAATTACTACGAGCAGTACTTC.

The V call is TRBV30, the J call TRBJ1-3, with 7 bases identical to TRBD1. The CDR3 is 16 residues long. Germline CDR1 is GTSNPN and CDR2 is SVGIG (reference sequence). Losses at the gene ends were 0 bases for V and 0 bases for J; bases not matched to a gene: 5. The CDR3 DNA reads as TGTGCCTGGAGTGTACGGACAGGCCACTCTGGAAACACCATATATTTT. Translating gives CAWSVRTGHSGNTIYF.

The chain is built from TRBV5-1 and TRBJ2-5; 7 nucleotides align to TRBD1. The CDR3 runs 13 residues. The germline CDR1 and CDR2 sequences are SGHRS and YFSETQ. With 4 bases clipped from V and 2 bases from J, the junction kept 2 bases outside the gene matches. The CDR3 coding sequence is TGCGCCAGCAGCCCGACAGGGCAAGAGACCCAGTACTTC. It yields the protein CASSPTGQETQYF.

V and J are TRBV9 and TRBJ2-1, with TRBD1 matching over 7 bases. The germline V gene has CDR1 SGDLS and CDR2 YYNGEE. J lost 4 bases, V lost 6 bases, and 10 bases had no gene match. The CDR3 loop spans 15 amino acids. The CDR3 reads CASNPGDREYNEQFF. The CDR3 bases are TGTGCCAGCAACCCCGGAGACAGGGAGTACAATGAGCAGTTCTTC.

This clone was seen only a few times. The rearrangement joins TRBV7-2 to TRBJ1-3, with 7 bases matching TRBD1. V shed 5 bases and J 2 bases; nucleotides not matched to a gene: 3. The germline gives CDR1 SGHTA, CDR2 FQGNSA. This CDR3 has 14 amino acids. CDR3 sequence reads: CASSIQGAGNTIYF. The CDR3 DNA reads as TGTGCCAGCAGCATCCAGGGGGCTGGAAACACCATATATTTT.

This clone was recorded only once. The genes are TRBV29-1 and TRBJ2-7; 11 nucleotides match TRBD1. Trimming cost V 7 bases and J 2 bases; bases outside gene matches: 4. Germline lookup yields CDR1 SQVTM and CDR2 ANQGSEA. There are 13 residues in the CDR3. CDR3 nucleotide sequence: TGCAGCGGTGGACAGGGGGCGACCTACGAGCAGTACTTC. Translating it yields CSGGQGATYEQYF.

The gene calls are TRBV2 and TRBJ2-7; either TRBD1 or TRBD2 may fit D (5 bases each). Germline CDR1 is SNHLY and CDR2 is FYNNEI. CDR3 length: 13 amino acids. V was shortened by 7 bases and J by 3 bases, with 13 bases between the two germline ends. The CDR3 sequence is CASKKRDHYEQYF. CDR3 nucleotide sequence: TGTGCCAGCAAGAAGAGGGACCACTACGAGCAGTACTTC.

The V gene is TRBV6-5, the J gene TRBJ1-6, with a tentative D call TRBD1 (5 bases). From germline, CDR1 is MNHEY and CDR2 SVGAGI. This CDR3 is 14 amino acids long. With 2 bases removed from V and 6 bases from J, the gap between germline ends came to 8 bases. The DNA of the CDR3 is TGTGCCAGCAGTTACGGGGCAGGTAATTCACCCCTCCACTTT. Its translation is CASSYGAGNSPLHF.

J is TRBJ2-7 and V is TRBV7-8; D call uncertain. The length of the CDR3 is 14 residues. The germline CDR1 and CDR2 sequences are SGHVS and FQNEAQ. V was clipped by 2 bases and J by 3 bases, with 11 bases between them. For the CDR3, the DNA is TGTGCCAGCAGCTTACTGGACGTTGACTACGAGCAGTACTTC. Encoded protein: CASSLLDVDYEQYF.

This sequence joins TRBV19 and TRBJ1-4, with D unresolved. CDR1 is LNHDA and CDR2 is SQIVND in the germline V gene (reference sequence). The CDR3 spans 12 residues. V was pared by 7 bases and J by 5 bases, with 8 bases between. The CDR3 loop reads CASKDQNEKLFF. CDR3 coding DNA: TGTGCCAGTAAAGATCAGAATGAAAAACTGTTTTTT.

The chain combines TRBV7-2 with TRBJ2-1; no reliable D call. V lost 5 bases to trimming and J lost 3 bases, with 14 bases between them. The CDR3 has 15 residues. From germline, CDR1 is SGHTA and CDR2 FQGNSA. The CDR3 coding sequence is TGTGCCAGCAGCCCGAGGCCAGGCGGCTACAATGAGCAGTTCTTC. Protein: CASSPRPGGYNEQFF.

The V call is TRBV7-8, the J call TRBJ2-3; 8 nucleotides match TRBD1. This CDR3 spans 16 amino acids. V was clipped by 1 base and J by 0 bases; unmatched bases: 3. Per the germline V gene, CDR1 is SGHVS and CDR2 is FQNEAQ. The CDR3 region has the DNA TGTGCCAGCAGCTTAGGACAGGGGCAAAGCACAGATACGCAGTATTTT. Residues: CASSLGQGQSTDTQYF.

The genes are TRBV29-1 and TRBJ1-4; perhaps TRBD1 as D (5 bases). CDR3 size: 15 residues. The germline V gene encodes CDR1 SQVTM and CDR2 ANQGSEA. Trimming removed 2 bases from V and 8 bases from J, with 18 bases in between. The CDR3 DNA is TGCAGCGTTGAAACGCTCCGGGACGGCCAGGAAAAACTGTTTTTT. Translating gives CSVETLRDGQEKLFF.

This clone occurred a few times. V gene TRBV7-2 combines with J gene TRBJ1-3; 9 bases match TRBD1. Germline lookup yields CDR1 SGHTA and CDR2 FQGNSA. The CDR3 length is 16 residues. V shed 4 bases, J shed 4 bases, and the junction held 8 bases outside the gene matches. The CDR3 sequence: CASSSGTGRGGNTIYF. CDR3 nucleotides: TGTGCCAGCAGCTCCGGGACAGGGAGGGGAGGAAACACCATATATTTT.

This rearrangement joins TRBV4-1 to TRBJ1-5; TRBD1 might be the D (5 bases). The CDR3 totals 18 residues. CDR1 and CDR2 from the germline V gene are MGHRA and YSYEKL. Trimming shortened V by 7 bases and J by 0 bases, and 22 bases separated the two germline ends. CDR3 amino acids: CASTPGVSELYSNQPQHF. CDR3 nucleotide sequence: TGCGCCAGCACCCCGGGGGTCTCTGAACTCTATAGCAATCAGCCCCAGCATTTT.

This clone came up once. The chain employs TRBV7-6 and TRBJ1-4, with no clear D. The CDR3 contains 13 residues. Germline lookup yields CDR1 SGHVS and CDR2 FNYEAQ. V lost 8 bases to trimming and J lost 3 bases, with 10 bases between them. DNA for the CDR3: TGTGCCAGCGGAAATGGGGCTAATGAAAAACTGTTTTTT. Protein sequence: CASGNGANEKLFF.